This T cell receptor (beta chain) was captured in a study of blood T cell repertoires in COVID-19. Study details: Specimens from acute and convalescent COVID-19 originated in the United States, Italy and Spain. Sample material is recorded as cDNA or gDNA derived from T cells, B-cell-depleted T cells, or PBMCs.

Per the original data handling: Reference gene primer amplification gave estimated nucleated cell counts. Repertoires were generated with immunoSEQ multiplex PCR, while TCRdb's copy carries only in-frame clones and drops some. The D gene and trimming were derived from the DNA, and the V and J assignments and clone size from that table. The data contain tens of thousands of clones, 65% to 85% of them singletons. The CDR3 extends over 15 amino acids. CDR1 LGHNA and CDR2 YSLEER come from the germline V gene. The V gene end was trimmed by 4 bases and the J gene end by 3 bases; junction bases not matched to a gene: 7.

This TCR was sampled from a woman aged 45 to 65 with active or convalescent COVID-19. The V gene is TRBV4-3, the J gene TRBJ2-7; 9 bases fit TRBD2. The source material was peripheral blood. CDR3 in amino acids: CASSRGTSSVYEQYF. In nucleotides, the CDR3 is TGCGCCAGCAGCCGCGGGACTAGCAGTGTCTACGAGCAGTACTTC.